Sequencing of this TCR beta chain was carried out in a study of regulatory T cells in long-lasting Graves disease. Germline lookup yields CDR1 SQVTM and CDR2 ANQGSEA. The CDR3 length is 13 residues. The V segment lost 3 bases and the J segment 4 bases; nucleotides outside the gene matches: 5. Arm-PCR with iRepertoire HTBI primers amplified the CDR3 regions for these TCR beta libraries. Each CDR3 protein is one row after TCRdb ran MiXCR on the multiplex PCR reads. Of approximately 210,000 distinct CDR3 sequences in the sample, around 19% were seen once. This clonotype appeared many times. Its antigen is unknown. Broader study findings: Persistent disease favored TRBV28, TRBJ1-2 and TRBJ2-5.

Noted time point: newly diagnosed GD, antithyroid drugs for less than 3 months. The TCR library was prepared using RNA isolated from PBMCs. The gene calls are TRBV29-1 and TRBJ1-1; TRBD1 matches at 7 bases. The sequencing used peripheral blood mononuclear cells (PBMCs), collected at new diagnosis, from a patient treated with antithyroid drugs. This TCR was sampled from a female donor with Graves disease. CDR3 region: CSVEGRGSTEAFF. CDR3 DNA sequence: TGCAGCGTTGAGGGCAGGGGGAGCACTGAAGCTTTCTTT.